The 20 T cell receptor beta chains listed next were all sequenced from one sample in a study of cytomegalovirus exposure and HLA in healthy donors. The PCR was carried out with 60 Vbeta primers and 13 Jbeta primers. Sequencing used immunoSEQ multiplex PCR; TCRdb keeps in-frame clones, though not all of them. The sample yields about 140,000 clones, about 68% seen once. Sequences were obtained from PBMCs. Source of these receptors: a human donor in good health.

The chain employs TRBV29-1 and TRBJ2-5; 9 positions agree with TRBD1. This CDR3 is built from 12 residues. Germline V gene lookup returns CDR1 SQVTM and CDR2 ANQGSEA. V was pared by 8 bases and J by 7 bases, with 8 bases of the junction left unmatched. The CDR3 sequence is CSSGQGPGTQYF. The CDR3 bases are TGCAGCTCGGGACAGGGACCAGGGACCCAGTACTTC.

This chain connects TRBV10-3 to TRBJ2-6, with D uncertain. This CDR3 has 14 amino acids. V was trimmed by 7 bases and J by 1 base, leaving 8 bases between them. The germline gives CDR1 ENHRY, CDR2 SYGVKD. Here the CDR3 DNA reads TGTGCCATCATGCCGGGTTCTGGGGCCAACGTCCTGACTTTC. This translates into CAIMPGSGANVLTF.

This clone has just a few counts. This chain links TRBV4-1 with TRBJ2-1; possible D gene TRBD2, 5 bases. V gave up 3 bases and J gave up 9 bases, with 6 bases separating them. The germline gives CDR1 MGHRA, CDR2 YSYEKL. The CDR3 contains 11 residues. The DNA of the CDR3 is TGCGCCAGCAGCCAGGACTCTGAGCAGTTCTTC. Translation: CASSQDSEQFF.

This clone was recorded once. The rearrangement uses TRBV19 and TRBJ2-3; the D gene is possibly TRBD2 (6 bases). V dropped 3 bases and J dropped 3 bases, with 13 bases sitting between them. The CDR3 length is 15 residues. Germline values: CDR1 LNHDA, CDR2 SQIVND (reference sequence). CDR3 DNA: TGTGCCAGTAGTATCTCTGCGGGAAGGACAGATACGCAGTATTTT. Protein: CASSISAGRTDTQYF. Together with reference TRBV19 and TRBJ2-3, the CDR3 gives the full variable domain: DGGITQSPKYLFRKEGQNVTLSCEQNLNHDAMYWYRQDPGQGLRLIYYSQIVNDFQKGDIAEGYSVSREKKESFPLTVTSAQKNPTAFYLCASSISAGRTDTQYFGPGTRLTVL.

This clone appeared once. The chain uses TRBV7-3 and TRBJ1-4, with 9 bases aligning to TRBD1. V trimming: 0 bases; J trimming: 8 bases; junction bases outside the gene matches: 4. The CDR3 is 15 amino acids. From germline, CDR1 is SGHTA and CDR2 FQGTGA. The CDR3 nucleotides are TGTGCCAGCAGCTTAACGGGGACAGGGAAGGAAAAACTGTTTTTT. Protein sequence: CASSLTGTGKEKLFF.

This sequence joins TRBV29-1 and TRBJ2-1; D gene unclear. Germline V gene lookup returns CDR1 SQVTM and CDR2 ANQGSEA. V was pared by 7 bases and J by 12 bases, with 16 bases between. This CDR3 is built from 11 residues. CDR3 nucleotides: TGCAGCGCCACCCACGACTTTGGGCAGTTCTTC. Protein: CSATHDFGQFF.

The J gene is TRBJ2-7, the V gene TRBV6-5, with a weak D call TRBD1 (5 bases). V dropped 0 bases and J dropped 5 bases, with 11 bases sitting between them. The CDR3 covers 14 residues. Per the germline V gene, CDR1 is MNHEY and CDR2 is SVGAGI. The CDR3 nucleotides read TGTGCCAGCAGTTACTCGAGGTTAGGGGACGAGCAGTACTTC. This codes for CASSYSRLGDEQYF.

This chain connects TRBV9 to TRBJ2-5, with D tentatively TRBD2 (5 bases). Deletions cut 0 bases from V and 7 bases from J, with 13 bases between. The CDR3 has 14 amino acids. Per the germline V gene, CDR1 is SGDLS and CDR2 is YYNGEE. CDR3 amino acids: CASSVGSGSRTQYF. DNA for the CDR3: TGTGCCAGCAGCGTAGGGTCGGGGTCTCGGACCCAGTACTTC.

This clone was seen a few times. The chain couples TRBV28 to TRBJ2-7, with TRBD2 matching 10 bases. CDR1 is MDHEN and CDR2 is SYDVKM in the germline V gene. This CDR3 is built from 15 residues. V lost 6 bases to trimming and J lost 4 bases; unmatched junction nucleotides: 9. The CDR3 reads CASRGGLAARYEQYF. The CDR3 nucleotides read TGTGCCAGCAGGGGCGGACTAGCGGCACGTTACGAGCAGTACTTC.

The chain employs TRBV30 and TRBJ2-5; TRBD1 might be the D (6 bases). Trimming left V 3 bases short and J 0 bases short, with 20 bases between. From germline, CDR1 is GTSNPN and CDR2 SVGIG (reference sequence). This CDR3 comprises 17 residues. The CDR3 sequence: CAWRSTGTDKYQETQYF. The DNA for the CDR3 is TGTGCCTGGAGATCCACAGGGACCGACAAGTACCAAGAGACCCAGTACTTC.

V and J are TRBV6-5 and TRBJ1-4; D is unclear. The CDR3 has 16 amino acids. The germline V gene has CDR1 MNHEY and CDR2 SVGAGI. V dropped 0 bases and J dropped 8 bases, with 16 bases sitting between them. The CDR3 DNA sequence: TGTGCCAGCAGTTACTCGAGATGGAGTCAGAGGGAAAAACTGTTTTTT. Encoded protein: CASSYSRWSQREKLFF.

This chain uses TRBV18 with TRBJ1-1; 9 nucleotides line up with TRBD1. CDR3 size: 16 residues. Germline V gene sequence: CDR1 KGHSH, CDR2 LQKENI. Unmatched junction bases numbered 3, after V lost 1 base and J lost 0 bases. Here the CDR3 reads CASSPRGTGMNTEAFF. CDR3 DNA sequence: TGTGCCAGCTCACCACGTGGGACAGGGATGAACACTGAAGCTTTCTTT.

V gene TRBV7-3 combines with J gene TRBJ2-3, with D possibly TRBD1 on 5 matching bases. Germline V gene lookup returns CDR1 SGHTA and CDR2 FQGTGA. V lost 1 base, J lost 5 bases, and 7 bases lay in between. CDR3 length: 13 amino acids. The CDR3 spells CASSLKGVDTQYF. DNA for the CDR3: TGTGCCAGCAGCTTAAAAGGGGTAGATACGCAGTATTTT. The whole variable domain, filled in from reference TRBV7-3 and TRBJ2-3, reads GAGVSQTPSNKVTEKGKYVELRCDPISGHTALYWYRQSLGQGPEFLIYFQGTGAADDSGLPNDRFFAVRPEGSVSTLKIQRTERGDSAVYLCASSLKGVDTQYFGPGTRLTVL.

The gene calls are TRBV10-3 and TRBJ2-1, with TRBD2 identical over 11 bases. The junction had 11 bases not matched to a gene; V was cut back by 5 bases and J by 5 bases. This CDR3 spans 17 amino acids. Germline V gives CDR1 ENHRY, CDR2 SYGVKD. In DNA form, the CDR3 reads TGTGCCATCAGTTCACTAGCGGGAGAATCTTGGGACAATGAGCAGTTCTTC. Protein: CAISSLAGESWDNEQFF.

The rearrangement links TRBV6-6 to TRBJ2-3, with D uncertain. The CDR3 is 13 amino acids. Trimming pared 7 bases from V and 6 bases from J, leaving 14 bases between. The germline V gene has CDR1 MNHNY and CDR2 SVGAGI (reference sequence). The CDR3 DNA reads TGTGCCAGCAAAATACCAACCGCGGATACGCAGTATTTT. The encoded protein is CASKIPTADTQYF.

V and J are TRBV7-9 and TRBJ2-1; 12 nucleotides line up with TRBD2. J lost 5 bases, V lost 4 bases, and 9 bases had no gene match. The CDR3 spans 17 residues. The V gene's germline CDR1 is SEHNR and CDR2 FQNEAQ (reference sequence). The CDR3 bases are TGTGCCAGCAGCTCATCAAATCCTAGCGGGGGGGACAATGAGCAGTTCTTC. Its translation: CASSSSNPSGGDNEQFF.

The chain links TRBV5-4 to TRBJ2-3; 11 bases fit TRBD2. Germline values: CDR1 SGHNT, CDR2 YYREEE (reference sequence). J was trimmed by 5 bases and V by 4 bases; bases with no gene match: 6. The CDR3 is made up of 15 amino acids. CDR3 nucleotides: TGTGCCAGCAGCGCACGGGGACTAGCGGTAGATACGCAGTATTTT. Protein sequence: CASSARGLAVDTQYF.

This clone was recorded a few times. The genes are TRBV27 and TRBJ2-7, with D possibly matching TRBD1 (6 bases). Trimming removed 6 bases from V and 1 base from J, with 10 bases in between. This CDR3 is 13 amino acids long. Germline CDR1 reads MNHEY; CDR2 reads SMNVEV (reference sequence). DNA for the CDR3: TGTGCCAGCAGCCGGGACACTTCCTACGAGCAGTACTTC. Protein sequence: CASSRDTSYEQYF.

V is TRBV4-3 and J is TRBJ2-1; TRBD1 is a possible D gene (5 bases). The CDR3 consists of 15 residues. The germline V gene encodes CDR1 LGHNA and CDR2 YSLEER. Trimming removed 5 bases at V and 0 bases at J, with 11 bases between. The CDR3 here is CASSSSGISYNEQFF. The CDR3 bases are TGCGCCAGCAGCTCCTCAGGGATCTCCTACAATGAGCAGTTCTTC.

This clone was seen more than once but under ten times. This chain connects TRBV15 to TRBJ2-7, with D unresolved. This CDR3 is built from 14 residues. V gave up 3 bases and J gave up 7 bases, with 16 bases separating them. CDR1 LNHNV and CDR2 YYDKDF come from the germline V gene (reference sequence). The CDR3 protein is CATSSKRLLSEQYF. The CDR3 coding sequence is TGTGCCACCAGCAGTAAGCGCCTGTTGTCGGAGCAGTACTTC.